One and the same sample provided the 27 T cell receptor beta chains below, sequenced in a study of blood T cell repertoires in COVID-19. Sequencing used immunoSEQ multiplex PCR; TCRdb keeps in-frame clones, though not all of them. The sample records 180,000 or so clones, about 82% being singletons. Sequencing was carried out using PBMCs or T cells enriched from blood (not recorded which). The receptor set was obtained from a woman aged 25-40 years who had recovered from COVID-19.

The rearrangement joins TRBV11-3 to TRBJ2-2, with a possible D match to TRBD2 (5 bases). The CDR3 runs 15 residues. The germline V gene has CDR1 SGHNT and CDR2 YENEEA. V was shortened by 5 bases and J by 5 bases, with 15 bases between the two germline ends. The CDR3 DNA reads TGTGCCAGCAGCCCCTTCGAGGGTAGAACCGGGGAGCTGTTTTTT. Its protein product is CASSPFEGRTGELFF.

The rearrangement uses TRBV24-1 and TRBJ2-2; 9 positions match TRBD1. The CDR3 runs to 17 residues. After removal of 3 bases from V and 6 bases from J, the junction contained 10 bases not matched to a gene. Per the germline V gene, CDR1 is KGHDR and CDR2 is SFDVKD. Here the CDR3 reads CATSDLPGQGVAGELFF. DNA for the CDR3: TGTGCCACCAGTGATCTACCGGGACAGGGAGTCGCCGGGGAGCTGTTTTTT.

The V gene is TRBV9, the J gene TRBJ2-2, with 11 nucleotides matching TRBD1. With 4 bases clipped from V and 5 bases from J, the junction kept 7 bases outside the gene matches. CDR3 length: 16 residues. The germline V gene has CDR1 SGDLS and CDR2 YYNGEE. The CDR3 DNA reads TGTGCCAGCAGCAACGCGGGACAGGGGGTTACCGGGGAGCTGTTTTTT. This translates into CASSNAGQGVTGELFF.

CDR3 coding DNA: TGTGCCAGTAGCCGGGACTCCAGCTCCTACGAGCAGTACTTC. Its protein is CASSRDSSSYEQYF. The rearrangement links TRBV19 to TRBJ2-7; the D gene is possibly TRBD2 (6 bases). The germline gives CDR1 LNHDA, CDR2 SQIVND (reference sequence). V gave up 6 bases and J gave up 0 bases, with 12 bases separating them. The CDR3 consists of 14 residues. The full variable domain, rest sourced from reference TRBV19 and TRBJ2-7, is DGGITQSPKYLFRKEGQNVTLSCEQNLNHDAMYWYRQDPGQGLRLIYYSQIVNDFQKGDIAEGYSVSREKKESFPLTVTSAQKNPTAFYLCASSRDSSSYEQYFGPGTRLTVT.

The V call is TRBV14, the J call TRBJ1-4, with D tentatively TRBD1 (5 bases). CDR1 SGHDN and CDR2 FVKESK come from the germline V gene. The CDR3 has 17 amino acids. With 4 bases removed from V and 8 bases from J, the gap between germline ends came to 23 bases. The CDR3 loop reads CASSPTEGPRLREKLFF. The CDR3 DNA follows: TGTGCCAGCAGCCCGACGGAGGGGCCCCGACTAAGGGAAAAACTGTTTTTT.

The DNA for the CDR3 is TGTGCCAGCAGCTACTATGGGACTGATGGCTACACCTTC. This encodes CASSYYGTDGYTF. This chain joins TRBV5-6 and TRBJ1-2; the D gene is possibly TRBD1 (5 bases). V dropped 3 bases and J dropped 6 bases, with 12 bases sitting between them. CDR1 is SGHDT and CDR2 is YYEEEE in the germline V gene. The CDR3 runs 13 residues. Variable domain in full (rest from reference TRBV5-6 and TRBJ1-2): DAGVTQSPTHLIKTRGQQVTLRCSPKSGHDTVSWYQQALGQGPQFIFQYYEEEERQRGNFPDRFSGHQFPNYSSELNVNALLLGDSALYLCASSYYGTDGYTFGSGTRLTVV.

The table lists this clone with a few counts. The V gene is TRBV5-4, the J gene TRBJ2-7, with D tentatively TRBD2 (7 bases). The length of the CDR3 is 13 residues. Germline CDR1 is SGHNT and CDR2 is YYREEE (reference sequence). The V and J ends lost 4 bases and 5 bases respectively, with 13 bases between them. CDR3 nucleotides: TGTGCCAGCAGCGGACAGCGGGACCACGAGCAGTACTTC. Its translation: CASSGQRDHEQYF.

The chain recombines TRBV28 with TRBJ1-3; the D is unclear. Germline CDR1 is MDHEN and CDR2 is SYDVKM. CDR3 length: 13 amino acids. Deletions cut 3 bases from V and 4 bases from J, with 7 bases between. The chain's CDR3 is CASSFAQGNTIYF. For the CDR3, the DNA is TGTGCCAGCAGTTTCGCTCAGGGAAACACCATATATTTT.

This chain connects TRBV27 to TRBJ1-2; D gene uncertain. Trimming pared 3 bases from V and 8 bases from J, leaving 13 bases between. Germline CDR1 and CDR2: MNHEY and SMNVEV (reference sequence). The CDR3 length is 13 residues. The CDR3 region is CASSFVASKGYTF. Written as DNA, the CDR3 is TGTGCCAGCAGTTTCGTAGCCTCCAAGGGCTACACCTTC.

This rearrangement joins TRBV5-4 to TRBJ2-7, with 10 bases that match TRBD1. Germline V lookup: CDR1 SGHNT, CDR2 YYREEE (reference sequence). CDR3 length equals 16 residues. The trim removed 4 bases at V and 0 bases at J, leaving 7 bases unmatched. The chain's CDR3 is CASSPTGGDSSYEQYF. The CDR3 region has the DNA TGTGCCAGCAGCCCGACAGGGGGCGACAGCTCCTACGAGCAGTACTTC.

The chain employs TRBV24-1 and TRBJ1-5; D remains ambiguous. Germline V lookup: CDR1 KGHDR, CDR2 SFDVKD. This CDR3 has 13 amino acids. V was trimmed by 5 bases and J by 6 bases, leaving 10 bases between them. The CDR3: CATSGEEGQPQHF. CDR3 DNA sequence: TGTGCCACCAGTGGGGAGGAAGGTCAGCCCCAGCATTTT.

V usage is TRBV3-1 (or the pseudogene TRBV3-2) and J usage is TRBJ2-5; 13 nucleotides line up with TRBD2. Germline V gives CDR1 LGHDT, CDR2 YNNKEL (reference sequence). This CDR3 is built from 17 residues. With V trimmed by 1 base and J by 5 bases, 7 bases remained unmatched. CDR3 in amino acids: CASSQARTSGRGETQYF. The CDR3 DNA is TGTGCCAGCAGCCAAGCTCGAACTAGCGGGAGGGGGGAGACCCAGTACTTC.

This clone appeared once. The V and J genes are TRBV24-1 and TRBJ1-1; 7 bases align to TRBD1. Germline lookup yields CDR1 KGHDR and CDR2 SFDVKD. Germline trimming cut 5 bases from V and 3 bases from J; bases unmatched to any gene: 14. This CDR3 has 17 amino acids. This CDR3 is CATSGADREGMHTEAFF. Written as DNA, the CDR3 is TGTGCCACCAGTGGGGCAGACAGGGAAGGGATGCACACTGAAGCTTTCTTT.

The chain recombines TRBV11-3 with TRBJ2-7; D ambiguous. The germline V gene has CDR1 SGHNT and CDR2 YENEEA. Trimming shortened V by 0 bases and J by 1 base, and 7 bases separated the two germline ends. This CDR3 has 14 residues. In DNA, the CDR3 is TGTGCCAGCAGCTTAGAGGGCAGATCCTACGAGCAGTACTTC. Protein sequence: CASSLEGRSYEQYF.

The gene calls are TRBV10-2 and TRBJ1-5, with 8 bases matching TRBD1. The CDR3 contains 13 residues. V was clipped by 8 bases and J by 6 bases; unmatched bases: 6. Germline-derived CDR1 and CDR2 are WSHSY and SAAADI. The CDR3 coding sequence is TGCGCCAGCGGACAGGGAACGAGTCAGCCCCAGCATTTT. This gives the protein CASGQGTSQPQHF.

The CDR3 sequence: CASGAPGGGWNTEAFF. The CDR3 DNA reads as TGTGCCAGCGGCGCTCCCGGGGGGGGGTGGAACACTGAAGCTTTCTTT. The gene calls are TRBV2 and TRBJ1-1; a possible D gene is TRBD1 (5 bases). Germline lookup yields CDR1 SNHLY and CDR2 FYNNEI. V was pared by 8 bases and J by 1 base, with 20 bases between. CDR3 length: 16 amino acids.

This CDR3 reads CATSGASNQPQHF. CDR3 DNA: TGTGCCACCAGTGGGGCTAGCAATCAGCCCCAGCATTTT. This sequence joins TRBV24-1 and TRBJ1-5; D gene unclear. Germline lookup yields CDR1 KGHDR and CDR2 SFDVKD. The CDR3 extends over 13 amino acids. Between the trimmed V and J ends, which lost 5 bases and 0 bases, there was a span of 4 bases.

J is TRBJ2-2 and V is TRBV28; tentative D call: TRBD1 (6 bases). The CDR3 totals 15 residues. Germline V CDR1 and CDR2: MDHEN, SYDVKM. V was clipped by 2 bases and J by 4 bases, with 11 bases between them. The CDR3 loop is CASSLEGEPTGELFF. In DNA form, the CDR3 reads TGTGCCAGCAGTTTAGAGGGGGAGCCCACCGGGGAGCTGTTTTTT.

The J gene is TRBJ1-2, the V gene TRBV6-1, with a possible D match to TRBD1 (5 bases). Germline V gives CDR1 MNHNS, CDR2 SASEGT. Trimming took 1 base from V and 3 from J, leaving 6 bases between them. This CDR3 comprises 13 residues. The DNA of the CDR3 is TGTGCCAGCAGTGAAGGGGGCCACTATGGCTACACCTTC. Translating it yields CASSEGGHYGYTF.

This clone appeared a single time. The CDR3 region is CASSLQGGEKLFF. The CDR3 nucleotides are TGTGCCAGCAGTTTGCAGGGCGGTGAAAAACTGTTTTTT. The chain carries TRBV28 and TRBJ1-4, with D possibly being TRBD1 (5 bases). The CDR3 has 13 residues. CDR1 is MDHEN, CDR2 SYDVKM, per germline. Trimming shortened V by 3 bases and J by 7 bases, and 9 bases separated the two germline ends. The full variable domain, with the rest looked up from reference TRBV28 and TRBJ1-4, is DVKVTQSSRYLVKRTGEKVFLECVQDMDHENMFWYRQDPGLGLRLIYFSYDVKMKEKGDIPEGYSVSREKKERFSLILESASTNQTSMYLCASSLQGGEKLFFGSGTQLSVL.

This clone was counted once. CDR3 sequence: CSVGGVNEQFF. CDR3 DNA: TGCAGCGTGGGGGGGGTCAATGAGCAGTTCTTC. J is TRBJ2-1 and V is TRBV29-1; 7 bases line up with TRBD2. J gave up 6 bases and V 6 bases, and 2 bases lay outside the gene matches. The length of the CDR3 is 11 residues. The germline gives CDR1 SQVTM, CDR2 ANQGSEA.

J is TRBJ1-5 and V is TRBV7-9; D is uncertain. The CDR3 spans 14 residues. V lost 3 bases to trimming and J lost 0 bases, with 6 bases between them. Germline V gives CDR1 SEHNR, CDR2 FQNEAQ (reference sequence). This chain's CDR3 is CASSLTNSNQPQHF. CDR3 sequence (DNA): TGTGCCAGCAGCTTGACAAATAGCAATCAGCCCCAGCATTTT.

CDR3 sequence (DNA): TGTGCCAGCAGCCTACACGGCGGCCTCTACGAGCAGTACTTC. Translation: CASSLHGGLYEQYF. The chain carries TRBV7-2 and TRBJ2-7; D unresolved. The CDR3 runs to 14 residues. The germline gives CDR1 SGHTA, CDR2 FQGNSA. V was cut by 5 bases and J by 3 bases, with 14 bases left in between.

Note on this clone: Other DNA variants within this sample encode the same CDR3. The chain couples TRBV27 to TRBJ1-5; 7 bases match TRBD1. The CDR3 spans 13 residues. The germline CDR1 and CDR2 sequences are MNHEY and SMNVEV (reference sequence). Trimming cost V 8 bases and J 7 bases; bases outside gene matches: 8. The CDR3, as DNA: TGTGCCAGCGCAAACAGGGGTAACCAGCCCCAGCATTTT. It yields the protein CASANRGNQPQHF.

CDR3 DNA sequence: TGCGCCAGCAGCCACCAGGGCAATGGGAACACTGAAGCTTTCTTT. This codes for CASSHQGNGNTEAFF. The chain couples TRBV4-1 to TRBJ1-1; D might be TRBD1 (5 bases). Germline CDR1 is MGHRA and CDR2 is YSYEKL. V lost 3 bases, J lost 1 base, and 12 bases lay in between. The CDR3 is 15 residues long.

V is TRBV7-6 and J is TRBJ2-5; 10 nucleotides line up with TRBD2. Unmatched junction bases numbered 11, after V lost 2 bases and J lost 5 bases. In germline, CDR1 is SGHVS, CDR2 FNYEAQ. The CDR3 loop spans 17 amino acids. Here the CDR3 reads CASSLNGVAGGSETQYF. The CDR3 coding sequence is TGTGCCAGCAGCTTAAACGGGGTAGCGGGAGGTTCTGAGACCCAGTACTTC.

This clone has just one count. The chain couples TRBV11-2 to TRBJ2-5; TRBD2 matches 7 bases. V lost 1 base to trimming and J lost 3 bases; unmatched junction nucleotides: 8. There are 16 residues in the CDR3. The germline gives CDR1 SGHAT, CDR2 FQNNGV. CDR3 sequence: CASSLGPAAGEETQYF. CDR3 nucleotides: TGTGCCAGCAGCTTAGGTCCCGCGGCGGGGGAAGAGACCCAGTACTTC.